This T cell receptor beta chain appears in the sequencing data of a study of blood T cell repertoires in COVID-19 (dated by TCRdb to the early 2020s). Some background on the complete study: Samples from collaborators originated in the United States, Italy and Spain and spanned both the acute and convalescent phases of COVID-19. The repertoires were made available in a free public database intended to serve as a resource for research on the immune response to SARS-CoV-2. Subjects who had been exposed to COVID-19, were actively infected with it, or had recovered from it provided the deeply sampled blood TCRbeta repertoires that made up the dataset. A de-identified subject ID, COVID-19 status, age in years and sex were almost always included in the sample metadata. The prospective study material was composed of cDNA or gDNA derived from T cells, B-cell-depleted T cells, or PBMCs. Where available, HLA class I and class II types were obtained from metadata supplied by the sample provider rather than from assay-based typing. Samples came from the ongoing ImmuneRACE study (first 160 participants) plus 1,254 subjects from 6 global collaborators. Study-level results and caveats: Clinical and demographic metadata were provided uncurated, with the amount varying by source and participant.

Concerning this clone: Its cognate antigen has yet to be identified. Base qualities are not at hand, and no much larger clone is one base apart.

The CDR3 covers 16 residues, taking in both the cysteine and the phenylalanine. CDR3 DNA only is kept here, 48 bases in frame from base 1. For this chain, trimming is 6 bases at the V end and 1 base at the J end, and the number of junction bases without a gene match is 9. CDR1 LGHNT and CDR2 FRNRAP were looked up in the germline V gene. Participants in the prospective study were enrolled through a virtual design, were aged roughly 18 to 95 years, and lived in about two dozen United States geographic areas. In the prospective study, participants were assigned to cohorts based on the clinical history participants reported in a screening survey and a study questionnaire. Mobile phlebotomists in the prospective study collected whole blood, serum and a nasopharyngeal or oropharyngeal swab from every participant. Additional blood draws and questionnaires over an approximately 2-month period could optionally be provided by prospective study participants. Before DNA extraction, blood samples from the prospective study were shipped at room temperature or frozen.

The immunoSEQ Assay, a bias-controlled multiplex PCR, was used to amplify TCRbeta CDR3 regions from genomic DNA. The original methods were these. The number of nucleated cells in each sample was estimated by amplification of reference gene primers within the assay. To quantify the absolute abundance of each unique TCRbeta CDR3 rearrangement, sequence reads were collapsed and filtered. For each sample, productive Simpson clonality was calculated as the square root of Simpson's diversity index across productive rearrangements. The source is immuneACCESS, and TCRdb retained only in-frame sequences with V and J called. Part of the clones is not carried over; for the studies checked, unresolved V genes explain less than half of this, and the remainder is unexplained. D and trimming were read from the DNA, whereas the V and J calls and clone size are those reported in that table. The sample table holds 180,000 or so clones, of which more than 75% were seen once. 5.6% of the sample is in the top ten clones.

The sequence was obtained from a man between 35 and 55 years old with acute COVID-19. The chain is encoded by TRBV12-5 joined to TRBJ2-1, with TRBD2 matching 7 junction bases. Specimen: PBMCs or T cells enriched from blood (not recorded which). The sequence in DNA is TGTGCTAGTGGATCCACGAGCGGGATGTCCTACAATGAGCAGTTCTTC. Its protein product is CASGSTSGMSYNEQFF.